This T cell receptor (beta chain) was identified in a study of spatial heterogeneity in lung cancer (dated by TCRdb to the late 2010s). About the full investigation: Beta-chain transcripts were consistently detected in greater numbers than alpha-chain transcripts, which likely reflects a higher abundance of beta-chain transcripts. The study quantitatively compared TCR alpha and beta repertoires across multiple tumor regions, matched nontumor lung and blood in non-small cell lung cancer. At surgery, 220 tumor regions, around 65 matched nontumor lung samples and 45 to 60 PBMC samples were TCR-sequenced for both alpha and beta chains. The study linked features of the TCR repertoire to counts of nonsynonymous mutations, which were determined by whole-exome sequencing of tumor tissue. In the raw uncorrected reads, each unique combination of TCR and UMI appeared more than ten times on average.

The investigation overall reported the following: Ubiquitous expanded tumor TCRs showed up in blood more often at tumor resection than at routine follow-up. Additional single-cell paired TCR alpha and beta sequencing was considered necessary to confirm, at a functional level, the hypothesis that regional TCRs recognize regional mutations.

The CDR3 goes from the cysteine to the phenylalanine over 12 residues. Left in the record is the CDR3 DNA by itself, 36 bases read in frame from the first base. V and J lose 2 bases and 5 bases, and a span of 3 bases separates them. CDR1 SEHNR and CDR2 FQNEAQ are derived from the germline V gene (reference sequence). The time point label here, explained by the study, means: sample taken at primary tumor resection. Without any cell sorting, TCR sequencing was performed on whole RNA extracted either from tumor and nontumor lung tissue or from cryopreserved PBMC samples. Samples were obtained from approximately 76 patients with early-stage, untreated non-small cell lung cancer from the lung TRACERx cohort. Only patients with enough RNA available from two or more tumor regions were chosen for TCR sequencing. Library preparation employed 5' RACE. The run used a NextSeq 500. To allow correction of PCR and sequencing errors, the TCR library protocol tagged every TCR cDNA molecule with a unique molecular identifier. The authors processed their data as follows. TCR identification, UMI-based error correction and CDR3 extraction were performed with Decombinator tools. Expanded TCRs were defined as those above a frequency of 2 per 1,000, corresponding to the top 1% of the tumor frequency distribution. Renyi diversity was computed with the R vegan package after each repertoire had been subsampled 100 times to 5,000 TCRs. CDR3 similarity networks were constructed using string-kernel similarity of amino acid triplets, with links drawn between CDR3s whose pairwise similarity was above 0.82. The public reads were run again by TCRdb, first through fastp at Q25 and then through MiXCR, and only productive beta chains were kept. Each entry is one CDR3 protein sequence, shown with its most common DNA and genes. V and J calls and clone size were set by TCRdb, not the authors. This sample holds over 10,000 distinct CDR3 sequences; under 5% were observed only once. Clones ranked in the top ten supply around 43% of the sample.

This clonotype was seen at least ten times. Its antigen remains unidentified. No much larger clone exists at a distance of one base, and base qualities are not known. This beta chain appears as a stray read in a library generated for alpha chains; its size is not informative. This receptor was identified in a male donor with early-stage non-small cell lung cancer. The sequenced sample was PBMCs, obtained at surgery. The chain joins TRBV7-9 to TRBJ2-2, with the D gene too uncertain to name. The CDR3 amino acid sequence is: CASSLSTGELFF. The DNA sequence is given as TGTGCCAGCAGCTTAAGTACCGGGGAGCTGTTTTTT.